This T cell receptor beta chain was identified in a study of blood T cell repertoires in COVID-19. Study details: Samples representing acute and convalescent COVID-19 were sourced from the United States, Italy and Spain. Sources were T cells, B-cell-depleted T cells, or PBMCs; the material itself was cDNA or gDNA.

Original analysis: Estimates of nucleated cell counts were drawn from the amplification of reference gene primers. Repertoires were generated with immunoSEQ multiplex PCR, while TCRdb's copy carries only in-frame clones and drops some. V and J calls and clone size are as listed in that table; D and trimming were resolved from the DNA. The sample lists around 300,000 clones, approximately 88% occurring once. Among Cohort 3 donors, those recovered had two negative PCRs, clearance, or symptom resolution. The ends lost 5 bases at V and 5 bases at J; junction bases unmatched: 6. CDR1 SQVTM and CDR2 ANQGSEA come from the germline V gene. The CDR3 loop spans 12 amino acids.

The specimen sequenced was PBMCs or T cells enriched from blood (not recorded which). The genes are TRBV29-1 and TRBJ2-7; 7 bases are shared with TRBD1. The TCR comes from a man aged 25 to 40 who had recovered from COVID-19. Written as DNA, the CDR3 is TGCAGCGTTCAGACAGGGTACCACGAGCAGTACTTC. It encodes CSVQTGYHEQYF.